This T cell receptor beta chain was recovered during a study of tumor-infiltrating lymphocytes in primary liver carcinoma. Notes on the study in general: Merely about 7-25% of top clones occurred in all five tumor regions.

This clonotype was counted a few times. Antigen unknown. Total RNA (around 0.45 ug) served as template for TCR beta cDNA synthesis primed by a constant-region primer. Construction of TCR beta libraries relied on three successive nested multiplex PCR rounds employing slightly modified ARM-PCR. Investigators reported that the first two PCR rounds, at about 9 cycles each, used TRBV1-TRBV30 forward primers with a C-beta reverse primer. TCRdb ran MiXCR on the multiplex PCR reads and lists one entry per CDR3 protein. The sample lists tens of thousands of distinct CDR3 sequences, over 65% seen once, with 35% to 40% in the top ten. The V end lost 3 bases, the J end lost 2 bases, and 10 bases lay between the germline ends. The CDR3 loop spans 14 amino acids. DNA and RNA were both co-extracted from around 20-30 mg of bulk tissue that had not been sorted. Every patient had chronic HBV infection and was treatment-naive. Every tumor yielded five separate sampled regions. All tumor specimens exceeded 85% viable tumor cells.

V is TRBV12-3 or TRBV12-4 and J is TRBJ1-2; possibly TRBD1 for D (5 bases). The source is a man aged 40-55 years with primary liver carcinoma and hepatitis B virus infection. Sequences were obtained from liver tumor tissue from sampling region 5. As for subset: tumor region T5, tumor centre. As DNA, the CDR3 is TGTGCCAGCAGTTTGACGGGGGACAACTATGGCTACACCTTC. It encodes CASSLTGDNYGYTF.